This T cell receptor beta chain was profiled in a study of metastatic and nonmetastatic thyroid tumors. Not a single patient had been given any form of treatment at any point before undergoing thyroid surgery. Whole-study results and caveats: In both blood and tumor samples, TCR beta diversity was reported significantly higher for malignant than benign nodules.

TCRdb redid the clone calls on the PCR reads using MiXCR. This sample has about 7,000 clones, with 39% found just once. A word on this clone: The antigen is unknown.

The CDR3 runs 13 residues. Germline loops: CDR1 DFQATT, CDR2 SNEGSKA (reference sequence). V was cut by 3 bases and J by 5 bases, with 12 bases left in between. This rearrangement joins TRBV20-1 to TRBJ2-3; D is possibly TRBD2 (6 bases). Material: tumor tissue. The source of this sequence is a female donor with papillary thyroid cancer or a benign thyroid nodule (not recorded which). Some clones in this sample may be carry-over from other donors' samples. CDR3 residues: CSARGEVGDTQYF. For the CDR3, the DNA is TGCAGTGCTAGGGGGGAGGTAGGAGATACGCAGTATTTT.